These 3 T cell receptor beta chains came from one sample sequenced in a study of cytomegalovirus exposure and HLA in healthy donors. A multiplex PCR was run with 60 Vbeta primers and 13 Jbeta primers. Assay: immunoSEQ multiplex PCR; the TCRdb copy retains only in-frame clones and omits some. The sample lists about 130,000 clones, around 83% occurring once. The source material was PBMCs. The receptor source for this set is a woman in her 30s in good health and CMV-seropositive.

The chain links TRBV5-1 to TRBJ2-1, with 7 bases fitting TRBD2. Germline values: CDR1 SGHRS, CDR2 YFSETQ. This CDR3 contains 13 residues. V gave up 3 bases and J gave up 5 bases; unmatched junction bases: 2. The CDR3 here is CASSWGGDNEQFF. DNA for the CDR3: TGCGCCAGCAGCTGGGGGGGGGACAATGAGCAGTTCTTC.

The chain couples TRBV7-2 to TRBJ2-7, with a possible D match to TRBD2 (6 bases). V was trimmed by 3 bases and J by 5 bases, leaving 14 bases between them. The length of the CDR3 is 14 residues. The germline V gene encodes CDR1 SGHTA and CDR2 FQGNSA. The CDR3 coding sequence is TGTGCCAGCAGCTTGACCACTAGCAGTCACGAGCAGTACTTC. Residues: CASSLTTSSHEQYF. The full variable domain, completed using reference TRBV7-2 and TRBJ2-7, is GAGVSQSPSNKVTEKGKDVELRCDPISGHTALYWYRQSLGQGLEFLIYFQGNSAPDKSGLPSDRFSAERTGGSVSTLTIQRTQQEDSAVYLCASSLTTSSHEQYFGPGTRLTVT.

In its sample, this clone was seen a few times. The chain couples TRBV19 to TRBJ1-4; TRBD1 is a possible D gene (5 bases). V lost 7 bases and J 7 bases, leaving 10 bases between the germline ends. This CDR3 has 12 amino acids. Germline V lookup: CDR1 LNHDA, CDR2 SQIVND (reference sequence). CDR3: CASKQGGEKLFF. CDR3 DNA sequence: TGTGCCAGTAAGCAGGGAGGTGAAAAACTGTTTTTT.